The sequence of this T cell receptor beta chain was determined in a study of cytomegalovirus exposure and HLA in healthy donors. At the level of the study: The 120 validation repertoires matched the roughly 630 first-cohort repertoires in platform, a later analysis reported.

V was pared by 1 base and J by 2 bases, with 6 bases of the junction left unmatched. From germline, CDR1 is SEHNR and CDR2 FQNEAQ (reference sequence). The CDR3 has 16 amino acids. The donors were part of the validation cohort of 120 subjects. That cohort was separate from the first cohort, which comprised several hundred subjects. TCRdb keeps only in-frame clones here, not all; method: immunoSEQ multiplex PCR. The sample has fewer than 250,000 clones, approximately 83% seen once; the top ten hold roughly 13%. The chain carries TRBV7-9 and TRBJ2-7, with TRBD2 matching 9 bases. The clonotype originates from a woman under 40 in good health and CMV-seropositive. The sample taken for sequencing was PBMCs. This CDR3 is CASSLGLREGAYEQYF. The CDR3 region has the DNA TGTGCCAGCAGCTTAGGTCTGCGGGAGGGGGCCTACGAGCAGTACTTC.